Listed below are T cell receptor beta chains from one sample, sequenced in a study of blood T cell repertoires in COVID-19. Here immunoSEQ multiplex PCR was the method, and the copy in TCRdb shows in-frame clones only, minus some. The repertoire has 310,000 or so clones, around nine tenths of them found once; the top ten carry under 7%. Material for sequencing was PBMCs or T cells enriched from blood (not recorded which). These TCRs come from a woman aged 40-49 years who had recovered from COVID-19. Each CDR3 is given with its conserved first and last residue. D genes are given only for firm matches. Where a row states a size, it is once, few, many or the class of an expanded clone; other rows omit it.

J gene | clone size | V gene | D gene | CDR3 DNA | CDR3 protein
TRBJ1-2 | . | TRBV28 | . | TGTGCCAGCAGGCCACCCATCGGGTCTACTATCGTAGTGTATGGCTACACCTTC | CASRPPIGSTIVVYGYTF
TRBJ2-7 | few | TRBV5-8 | TRBD1 | TGTGCCAGCAGCTTGACGGACAGGGCCCACGAGCAGTACTTC | CASSLTDRAHEQYF
TRBJ2-7 | . | TRBV27 | TRBD1 | TGTGCCAGCAGTCCGACCGCCGGGACAGGACTCTACGAGCAGTACTTC | CASSPTAGTGLYEQYF
TRBJ2-7 | . | TRBV5-4 | . | TGTGCCAGCAGCACCACTACTGGGTCCTACGAGCAGTACTTC | CASSTTTGSYEQYF
TRBJ1-1 | . | TRBV6-5 | . | TGTGCCAGCAGTTACTTTACCGGGGGGAACACTGAAGCTTTCTTT | CASSYFTGGNTEAFF
TRBJ2-5 | few | TRBV2 | . | TGTGCCAGTGGAGAAGAGACCCAGTACTTC | CASGEETQYF
TRBJ2-7 | . | TRBV28 | . | TGTGCCAGCAGTTTCCCTAATGCTAGCAGTTGGAGCTACGAGCAGTACTTC | CASSFPNASSWSYEQYF
TRBJ2-2 | . | TRBV19 | . | TGTGCCAGTAGTATAGGAGGCCAGGGCGGGGAGCTGTTTTTT | CASSIGGQGGELFF
TRBJ2-7 | . | TRBV28 | TRBD1 | TGTGCCAGCAGTTCACCGGGACAGGGCGGCGAGCAGTACTTC | CASSSPGQGGEQYF
TRBJ2-3 | . | TRBV19 | TRBD2 | TGTGCCAGTACGAACGGGAGGGAGCCGCAGTATTTT | CASTNGREPQYF
TRBJ1-1 | . | TRBV14 | . | TGTGCCAGCAGCCTTCTGGGGGCCCAGGTTACTGAAGCTTTCTTT | CASSLLGAQVTEAFF
TRBJ2-7 | . | TRBV5-1 | TRBD1 | TGCGCCAGCAGCTTACTCACGGGACAGACCTACGAGCAGTACTTC | CASSLLTGQTYEQYF
TRBJ2-5 | . | TRBV15 | . | TGTGCCACCAGCAGAGTCGGGGAGACCCAGTACTTC | CATSRVGETQYF
TRBJ2-2 | . | TRBV9 | . | TGTGCCAGCAGCGTAGCTATAACTGCCGCGGGCACCGGGGAGCTGTTTTTT | CASSVAITAAGTGELFF
TRBJ2-3 | . | TRBV12-3/TRBV12-4 | . | TGTGCCAGCACAGACACAGATACGCAGTATTTT | CASTDTDTQYF